The 18 T cell receptor beta chains below all came from one sample that was sequenced in a study of T cell repertoires in cytomegalovirus infection. TCRdb processed the reads anew with MiXCR; each CDR3 protein has one entry. The sample lists 100,000 to 150,000 distinct CDR3 sequences; approximately 9.2% were seen once. The specimen was PBMCs. Source of these receptors: a human donor in good health (CMV status not recorded). Some clones in this sample may be carry-over from other donors' samples.

This clonotype was counted at least ten times. The chain couples TRBV7-2 to TRBJ2-3, with TRBD2 matching 11 bases. This CDR3 contains 15 residues. CDR1 is SGHTA, CDR2 FQGNSA, per germline. Trimming at V came to 4 bases and at J to 8 bases, leaving 8 bases not matched to a gene. Here the CDR3 reads CASSSTSGATGTQYF. The CDR3 coding sequence is TGTGCCAGCAGCTCGACTAGCGGGGCGACCGGTACGCAGTATTTT.

The V call is TRBV25-1, the J call TRBJ2-7; possibly TRBD2 for D (5 bases). This CDR3 region has 14 residues. The germline CDR1 and CDR2 sequences are MGHDK and SYGVNS. The V gene lost 1 base and the J gene lost 3 bases, with 10 bases spanning the gap. The CDR3 bases are TGTGCCAGCAGTGAATCGGGGATTCTCTACGAGCAGTACTTC. Its translation: CASSESGILYEQYF.

A few counts support this clonotype. The chain carries TRBV10-3 and TRBJ2-6, with D uncertain. V was trimmed by 3 bases and J by 9 bases, leaving 6 bases between them. The CDR3 has 12 amino acids. Germline loops: CDR1 ENHRY, CDR2 SYGVKD. For the CDR3, the DNA is TGTGCCATCAGTGATAGTGTCAACGTCCTGACTTTC. It encodes CAISDSVNVLTF.

The rearrangement uses TRBV20-1 and TRBJ1-6; D ambiguous. CDR1 is DFQATT, CDR2 SNEGSKA, per germline (reference sequence). V was shortened by 7 bases and J by 5 bases, with 12 bases between the two germline ends. The CDR3 length is 13 residues. The CDR3, as DNA: TGCAGTGTAAAGAAGGAGAATAATTCACCCCTCCACTTT. Amino acids: CSVKKENNSPLHF.

This clonotype was picked up many times. The chain carries TRBV7-2 and TRBJ2-3; D unclear. The V and J ends lost 6 bases and 1 base respectively, with 11 bases between them. CDR1 and CDR2 from the germline V gene are SGHTA and FQGNSA. The length of the CDR3 is 14 residues. The CDR3, as DNA: TGTGCCAGCAGGTTCATAGAGGGCACAGATACGCAGTATTTT. It encodes CASRFIEGTDTQYF.

This clonotype was counted at least ten times. The rearrangement links TRBV19 to TRBJ1-5; D call uncertain. V was pared by 5 bases and J by 4 bases, with 9 bases between. The CDR3 extends over 13 amino acids. Germline V gene lookup returns CDR1 LNHDA and CDR2 SQIVND (reference sequence). Here the CDR3 reads CASSETSNQPQHF. The CDR3 coding sequence is TGTGCCAGTAGTGAAACATCGAATCAGCCCCAGCATTTT.

The CDR3 is CSAAQQNTEAFF. For the CDR3, the DNA is TGCAGCGCCGCACAGCAGAACACTGAAGCTTTCTTT. The rearrangement uses TRBV29-1 and TRBJ1-1, with D unresolved. The CDR3 has 12 amino acids. The V end lost 7 bases, the J end lost 1 base, and 10 bases lay between the germline ends. Per germline, CDR1 SQVTM and CDR2 ANQGSEA.

This clonotype was observed many times. The V gene is TRBV28, the J gene TRBJ1-2; D unresolved. Germline-derived CDR1 and CDR2 are MDHEN and SYDVKM. The CDR3 consists of 12 residues. V dropped 2 bases and J dropped 5 bases, with 6 bases sitting between them. The CDR3 loop is CASSLAPYGYTF. Written as DNA, the CDR3 is TGTGCCAGCAGTTTAGCTCCTTATGGCTACACCTTC.

This clonotype was observed at least ten times. The genes are TRBV5-1 and TRBJ2-7, with unresolved D. There are 13 residues in the CDR3. The germline CDR1 and CDR2 sequences are SGHRS and YFSETQ. V lost 3 bases to trimming and J lost 4 bases, with 11 bases between them. CDR3 nucleotides: TGCGCCAGCAGCTCCGGAAACCTGTACGAGCAGTACTTC. Amino acids: CASSSGNLYEQYF.

The chain recombines TRBV10-3 with TRBJ1-1; D perhaps matches TRBD1 (5 bases). Trimming pared 3 bases from V and 5 bases from J, leaving 13 bases between. Looked up from germline, CDR1 is ENHRY and CDR2 is SYGVKD. CDR3 size: 14 residues. The CDR3 DNA is TGTGCCATCAGTGAATTCCAGGGAACAACTGAAGCTTTCTTT. Protein: CAISEFQGTTEAFF.

This clonotype appeared a few times. V gene TRBV19 combines with J gene TRBJ2-5; 7 bases align to TRBD2. V gave up 8 bases and J gave up 7 bases; unmatched junction bases: 7. Germline CDR1 LNHDA, CDR2 SQIVND (reference sequence). The CDR3 covers 12 residues. In nucleotides, the CDR3 is TGTGCCAGTTCAGGACTAGTGGCGACCCAGTACTTC. Translated, it gives CASSGLVATQYF. Looking up the rest from reference TRBV19 and TRBJ2-5 gives the full variable domain: DGGITQSPKYLFRKEGQNVTLSCEQNLNHDAMYWYRQDPGQGLRLIYYSQIVNDFQKGDIAEGYSVSREKKESFPLTVTSAQKNPTAFYLCASSGLVATQYFGPGTRLLVL.

This clonotype was counted many times. V and J are TRBV6-1 and TRBJ1-1; TRBD1 is a possible D gene (5 bases). The CDR3 is 13 residues long. CDR1 MNHNS and CDR2 SASEGT come from the germline V gene. The ends were cut back, 6 bases at V and 3 bases at J, with 11 bases in the middle. CDR3 region: CASSPDSYTEAFF. The CDR3 bases are TGTGCCAGCAGCCCCGACAGTTACACTGAAGCTTTCTTT.

This clonotype was observed many times. The genes are TRBV20-1 and TRBJ2-7, with D perhaps matching TRBD1 (5 bases). This CDR3 is built from 14 residues. The ends were cut back, 3 bases at V and 1 base at J, with 13 bases in the middle. Per the germline V gene, CDR1 is DFQATT and CDR2 is SNEGSKA (reference sequence). The CDR3, as DNA: TGCAGTGCTAGTGACAGCGTCAGGTCCTACGAGCAGTACTTC. Protein: CSASDSVRSYEQYF.

At least ten counts were recorded for this clonotype. This sequence joins TRBV28 and TRBJ2-7; TRBD2 matches at 7 bases. V was clipped by 5 bases and J by 2 bases; unmatched bases: 6. The germline gives CDR1 MDHEN, CDR2 SYDVKM. This CDR3 comprises 14 residues. The CDR3 DNA reads as TGTGCCAGCAGTAAGAGACTAGCTCCCTACGAGCAGTACTTC. Protein: CASSKRLAPYEQYF. The variable domain in full, with the rest retrieved from reference TRBV28 and TRBJ2-7, is DVKVTQSSRYLVKRTGEKVFLECVQDMDHENMFWYRQDPGLGLRLIYFSYDVKMKEKGDIPEGYSVSREKKERFSLILESASTNQTSMYLCASSKRLAPYEQYFGPGTRLTVT.

This clonotype was detected many times. This rearrangement joins TRBV20-1 to TRBJ2-7; 7 positions agree with TRBD1. The CDR3 covers 13 residues. CDR1 and CDR2 (germline): DFQATT, SNEGSKA (reference sequence). The ends lost 3 bases at V and 9 bases at J; junction bases unmatched: 11. CDR3 sequence reads: CSASRQGKGGQYF. The CDR3 DNA is TGCAGTGCTAGCCGACAGGGAAAAGGCGGGCAGTACTTC.

This clonotype has just a few counts. This rearrangement joins TRBV28 to TRBJ1-1, with TRBD1 identical over 9 bases. CDR1 MDHEN and CDR2 SYDVKM come from the germline V gene. The trim removed 4 bases at V and 9 bases at J, leaving 15 bases unmatched. The CDR3 is 16 residues long. The CDR3 sequence is CASSSHFGTGLRKAFF. CDR3 in DNA: TGTGCCAGCAGTTCCCACTTCGGGACAGGGTTAAGGAAAGCTTTCTTT.

The chain employs TRBV5-6 and TRBJ2-1; TRBD1 matches at 7 bases. This CDR3 spans 16 amino acids. Germline V CDR1 and CDR2: SGHDT, YYEEEE. J was trimmed by 5 bases and V by 3 bases; bases with no gene match: 11. CDR3 in DNA: TGTGCCAGCAGCTGGGACCCCACAGGGGCAAACAATGAGCAGTTCTTC. This translates into CASSWDPTGANNEQFF.

The sample holds many counts of this clonotype. The chain joins TRBV4-2 to TRBJ2-7; 11 nucleotides line up with TRBD1. The germline V gene has CDR1 LGHNA and CDR2 YNFKEQ. Trimming took 4 bases from V and 6 from J; bases not matched to a gene: 5. The CDR3 runs to 14 residues. The CDR3 spells CASSLGQGETEQYF. DNA of the CDR3: TGTGCCAGCAGCCTGGGACAGGGGGAGACCGAGCAGTACTTC.